Each of the 18 T cell receptor beta chains below was sequenced from the same sample in a study of PD-L1 blockade in urothelial cancer. Assay used: immunoSEQ multiplex PCR; TCRdb lists only in-frame clones, some missing. The table lists 30,000 to 40,000 clones, around 85% of them singletons, with roughly 15% in the top ten. The time point was: pretreatment peripheral blood. Sequencing was performed on PBMCs, taken around atezolizumab (anti-PD-L1) treatment. All receptors derive from a man older than 75 with urothelial cancer.

The CDR3 nucleotides read TGTGCCAGCAGTTATTCGGGACAGGTCGGTGGCTACACCTTC. Its translation: CASSYSGQVGGYTF. V usage is TRBV6-5 and J usage is TRBJ1-2; the match to TRBD1 covers 8 bases. The CDR3 sequence is 14 residues long. V was pared by 3 bases and J by 7 bases, with 7 bases of the junction left unmatched. Germline V gene lookup returns CDR1 MNHEY and CDR2 SVGAGI.

The chain carries TRBV19 and TRBJ2-5; 7 nucleotides line up with TRBD2. The V and J ends lost 1 base and 2 bases, in that order; junction bases with no gene match: 7. The CDR3 is made up of 16 amino acids. Germline V CDR1 and CDR2: LNHDA, SQIVND (reference sequence). The CDR3 is CASSIGSSGAQETQYF. The CDR3 nucleotides are TGTGCCAGTAGTATAGGGTCTAGCGGAGCACAAGAGACCCAGTACTTC. The variable domain in full, with the rest retrieved from reference TRBV19 and TRBJ2-5, is DGGITQSPKYLFRKEGQNVTLSCEQNLNHDAMYWYRQDPGQGLRLIYYSQIVNDFQKGDIAEGYSVSREKKESFPLTVTSAQKNPTAFYLCASSIGSSGAQETQYFGPGTRLLVL.

In this sample, this clone turned up once. This sequence joins TRBV5-1 and TRBJ2-3; possible D gene TRBD1, 5 bases. V was trimmed by 2 bases and J by 2 bases, leaving 12 bases between them. The CDR3 loop spans 15 amino acids. The germline V gene encodes CDR1 SGHRS and CDR2 YFSETQ. The CDR3 nucleotides are TGCGCCAGCAGCTTCAGAGGACATATCACAGATACGCAGTATTTT. Translation gives CASSFRGHITDTQYF. The variable domain in full, with the rest retrieved from reference TRBV5-1 and TRBJ2-3, is KAGVTQTPRYLIKTRGQQVTLSCSPISGHRSVSWYQQTPGQGLQFLFEYFSETQRNKGNFPGRFSGRQFSNSRSEMNVSTLELGDSALYLCASSFRGHITDTQYFGPGTRLTVL.

CDR3 nucleotides: TGTGCCAGCAGTTTGGGACTAGCGTCGAATGAGCAGTTCTTC. As protein: CASSLGLASNEQFF. This chain connects TRBV28 to TRBJ2-1; the match to TRBD2 covers 10 bases. Germline-derived CDR1 and CDR2 are MDHEN and SYDVKM. The CDR3 totals 14 residues. V was pared by 3 bases and J by 7 bases, with 3 bases of the junction left unmatched.

J is TRBJ2-2 and V is TRBV7-2; maybe TRBD2 (5 bases). V lost 2 bases and J lost 2, with 9 bases in between. Germline lookup yields CDR1 SGHTA and CDR2 FQGNSA. The CDR3 totals 15 residues. The CDR3 sequence is CASSLRPSNTGELFF. CDR3 sequence (DNA): TGTGCCAGCAGCTTAAGGCCTAGCAACACCGGGGAGCTGTTTTTT.

In its sample, this clone was seen a few times. The chain recombines TRBV19 with TRBJ2-5; no firm D call. Germline V gives CDR1 LNHDA, CDR2 SQIVND (reference sequence). The V end was cut by 8 bases, the J end by 5 bases, with 12 bases between. The CDR3 has 12 residues. CDR3 in amino acids: CASSGIGETQYF. The CDR3 DNA reads TGTGCCAGTTCCGGTATCGGGGAGACCCAGTACTTC.

V is TRBV2 and J is TRBJ1-1, with a weak D call TRBD1 (5 bases). Germline V gene data show CDR1 as SNHLY and CDR2 as FYNNEI. V lost 6 bases, J lost 4 bases, and 15 bases lay in between. CDR3 length: 14 amino acids. In DNA form, the CDR3 reads TGTGCCAGCAGGCAGGACACCGCCGGCACTGAAGCTTTCTTT. It codes for CASRQDTAGTEAFF.

The CDR3 loop is CASSEGSGMYNEQFF. The CDR3 nucleotides read TGTGCCAGTTCTGAGGGTAGCGGGATGTACAATGAGCAGTTCTTC. The rearrangement uses TRBV19 and TRBJ2-1; TRBD2 aligns across 8 bases. With V trimmed by 8 bases and J by 4 bases, 10 bases remained unmatched. CDR3 size: 15 residues. CDR1 LNHDA and CDR2 SQIVND come from the germline V gene (reference sequence).

J is TRBJ2-6 and V is TRBV30; no clear D gene. Germline-derived CDR1 and CDR2 are GTSNPN and SVGIG (reference sequence). The CDR3 covers 12 residues. Trimming pared 3 bases from V and 2 bases from J, leaving 2 bases between. In nucleotides, the CDR3 is TGTGCCTGGAGCGCTGGGGCCAACGTCCTGACTTTC. Protein product: CAWSAGANVLTF. Full variable domain (rest looked up from reference TRBV30 and TRBJ2-6): SQTIHQWPATLVQPVGSPLSLECTVEGTSNPNLYWYRQAAGRGLQLLFYSVGIGQISSEVPQNLSASRPQDRQFILSSKKLLLSDSGFYLCAWSAGANVLTFGAGSRLTVL.

The chain joins TRBV6-6 to TRBJ2-3, with TRBD2 matching 11 bases. The CDR3 covers 15 residues. Germline-derived CDR1 and CDR2 are MNHNY and SVGAGI (reference sequence). V trimming: 6 bases; J trimming: 4 bases; junction bases outside the gene matches: 6. CDR3 amino acids: CASSNSGRVSDTQYF. CDR3 in DNA: TGTGCCAGCAGCAATAGCGGGAGGGTCTCAGATACGCAGTATTTT.

This clone was recorded once. The V gene is TRBV25-1, the J gene TRBJ2-7; 9 nucleotides align to TRBD1. With V trimmed by 3 bases and J by 6 bases, 9 bases remained unmatched. The CDR3 has 15 amino acids. The germline V gene encodes CDR1 MGHDK and CDR2 SYGVNS. CDR3 DNA sequence: TGTGCCAGCAGTGATTCCCCGGGACAGGGTATCGAGCAGTACTTC. Translated: CASSDSPGQGIEQYF.

This CDR3 reads CAISGGTGSTEAFF. CDR3 DNA sequence: TGTGCCATCAGTGGCGGGACAGGGAGCACTGAAGCTTTCTTT. V and J are TRBV10-3 and TRBJ1-1; 9 bases fit TRBD1. The V and J ends lost 4 bases and 4 bases, in that order; junction bases with no gene match: 4. The CDR3 length is 14 residues. CDR1 is ENHRY and CDR2 is SYGVKD in the germline V gene.

The chain employs TRBV5-1 and TRBJ1-2, with 10 bases aligning to TRBD1. Losses at the gene ends were 3 bases for V and 7 bases for J; bases not matched to a gene: 9. The V gene's germline CDR1 is SGHRS and CDR2 YFSETQ. This CDR3 comprises 15 residues. DNA of the CDR3: TGCGCCAGCAGCTGGGACAGGGGAGAATTTGGTGGCTACACCTTC. It is translated as CASSWDRGEFGGYTF.

This clone was recorded only once. V gene TRBV5-1 combines with J gene TRBJ2-7, with D possibly TRBD2 on 6 matching bases. Trimming pared 5 bases from V and 3 bases from J, leaving 12 bases between. Germline CDR1 SGHRS, CDR2 YFSETQ. The CDR3 is 13 amino acids. CDR3 amino acids: CASSLDGSYEQYF. The CDR3, as DNA: TGCGCCAGCAGTCTGGACGGGAGCTACGAGCAGTACTTC.

V usage is TRBV6-1 and J usage is TRBJ1-5; weak D call: TRBD1 (5 bases). The CDR3 spans 16 residues. V was pared by 0 bases and J by 6 bases, with 15 bases between. The germline CDR1 and CDR2 sequences are MNHNS and SASEGT. This CDR3 is CASSEAGQLYGQPQHF. CDR3 DNA sequence: TGTGCCAGCAGTGAAGCCGGACAATTATACGGTCAGCCCCAGCATTTT.

The V call is TRBV7-2, the J call TRBJ1-1, with D possibly being TRBD1 (5 bases). There are 14 residues in the CDR3. CDR1 SGHTA and CDR2 FQGNSA come from the germline V gene. V was cut by 8 bases and J by 5 bases, with 18 bases left in between. The DNA of the CDR3 is TGTGCCAGCTCTAGGCGGGGTGGGACGACTGAAGCTTTCTTT. Its protein product is CASSRRGGTTEAFF.

The chain is built from TRBV6-6 and TRBJ1-2, with TRBD1 as a possible D gene (6 bases). From germline, CDR1 is MNHNY and CDR2 SVGAGI (reference sequence). This CDR3 has 15 amino acids. V lost 6 bases, J lost 2 bases, and 16 bases lay in between. The CDR3 is CASRPPGTPNYGYTF. In DNA form, the CDR3 reads TGTGCCAGCAGACCACCGGGGACACCGAACTATGGCTACACCTTC.

The chain is built from TRBV27 and TRBJ2-3; 7 bases are shared with TRBD2. The CDR3 totals 11 residues. Germline V CDR1 and CDR2: MNHEY, SMNVEV (reference sequence). Trimming at V came to 5 bases and at J to 8 bases, leaving 1 base not matched to a gene. DNA of the CDR3: TGTGCCAGCAGTACGGGGGGTACGCAGTATTTT. The encoded protein is CASSTGGTQYF.